The clone carrying this TCR beta chain came up many times. Its matching antigen is unknown. Germline V gene sequence: CDR1 MGHRA, CDR2 YSYEKL. This CDR3 has 15 residues. V shed 3 bases and J shed 1 base, with 9 bases lying between them. TCRdb reanalysed the 5' RACE reads using MiXCR and keeps one entry per CDR3 protein. The sample comprises nearly 900,000 distinct CDR3 sequences, about 12% of which are singletons, and about 1.5% rests with the top ten. The data were taken from a study of identical twins. Study findings and constraints: Zero-insertion analyses might be partly confounded by invariant T cells like MAIT and iNKT.

The sample was also reused in another study, on yellow fever vaccine responses in identical twins.

Sequences were obtained from PBMCs. The chain joins TRBV4-1 to TRBJ2-2, with no clear D. The clonotype was recovered from a woman under 30 in good health. CDR3 sequence (DNA): TGCGCCAGCAGCCAGCTTCCCCTGAACACCGGGGAGCTGTTTTTT. This gives the protein CASSQLPLNTGELFF.